This T cell receptor beta chain is from a study of CD8 T cells in ankylosing spondylitis. Study-level findings and limits: Before this, some motif variants had been reported in reactive arthritis synovial fluid and blood. Disease-linked clones bore a CD8+ phenotype, appearing relatively rarely in peripheral blood. Within ankylosing spondylitis blood, a TCR beta motif made up of several highly homologous variants appeared to be characteristic.

Germline V gene data show CDR1 as LNHNV and CDR2 as YYDKDF (reference sequence). Trimming at V came to 1 base and at J to 5 bases, leaving 5 bases not matched to a gene. The CDR3 consists of 15 residues. Using its own MiXCR run on the 5' RACE reads, TCRdb lists one record per CDR3 protein. The table shows more than 650,000 distinct CDR3 sequences, with 12% occurring only once. Remarks on this clonotype: Its antigen is currently unknown.

This sequence joins TRBV15 and TRBJ2-1; 7 bases fit TRBD2. The sample taken for sequencing was blood, either unsorted or a sorted T cell fraction (not recorded which). The clonotype originates from a male donor with ankylosing spondylitis. The chain's CDR3 is CATSRGVLADNEQFF. The CDR3 nucleotides read TGTGCCACCAGCAGAGGCGTTCTAGCGGACAATGAGCAGTTCTTC.